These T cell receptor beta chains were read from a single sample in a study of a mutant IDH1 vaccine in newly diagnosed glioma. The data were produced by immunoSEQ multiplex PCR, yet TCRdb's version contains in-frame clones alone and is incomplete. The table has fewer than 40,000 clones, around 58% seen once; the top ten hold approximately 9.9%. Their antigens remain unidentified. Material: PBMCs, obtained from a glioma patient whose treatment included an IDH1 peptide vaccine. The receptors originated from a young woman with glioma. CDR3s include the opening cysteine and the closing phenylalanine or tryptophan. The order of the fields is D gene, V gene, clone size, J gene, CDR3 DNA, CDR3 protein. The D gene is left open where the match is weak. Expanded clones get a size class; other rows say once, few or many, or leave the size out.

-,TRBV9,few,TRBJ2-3,TGTGCCAGCAGCGTAGGAACAGTCCTCACAGATACGCAGTATTTT,CASSVGTVLTDTQYF
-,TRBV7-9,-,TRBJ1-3,TGTGCCAGCAGCTACCCAGGGGACTCTGGAAACACCATATATTTT,CASSYPGDSGNTIYF
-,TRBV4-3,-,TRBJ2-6,TGCGCCAGCAGCCAACTTCCCCAGGGCAGGGCTGGTGGGGCCAACGTCCTGACTTTC,CASSQLPQGRAGGANVLTF
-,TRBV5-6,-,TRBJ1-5,TGTGCCAGCAGCTTGGAACGGGGAAGCAATCAGCCCCAGCATTTT,CASSLERGSNQPQHF
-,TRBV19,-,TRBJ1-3,TGTGCCACCAGGACCGCTAGCTCTGGAAACACCATATATTTT,CATRTASSGNTIYF
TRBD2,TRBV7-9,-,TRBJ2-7,TGTGCCACCCGGCCCCCCGAAGCGGGAGCTAAGAACGAGCAGTACTTC,CATRPPEAGAKNEQYF
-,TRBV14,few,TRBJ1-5,TGTGCCAGCAGCCAAGGCGGAAATCAGCCCCAGCATTTT,CASSQGGNQPQHF
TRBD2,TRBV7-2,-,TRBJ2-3,TGTGCCAGCAGCCCTGGGACCGATCCCGGGGGGACAGATACGCAGTATTTT,CASSPGTDPGGTDTQYF
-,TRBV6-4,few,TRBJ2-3,TGTGCCAGCAGTGGCGATTTGGGTGACAGCGCAGATACGCAGTATTTT,CASSGDLGDSADTQYF
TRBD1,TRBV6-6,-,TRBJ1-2,TGTGCCAGCAGTTACTCAGTCCAGGGGGGCGGCTACACCTTC,CASSYSVQGGGYTF
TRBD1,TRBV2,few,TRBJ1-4,TGTGCCAGCAGCCCGGCGCTTGGGACAGGGACACTTTTAGGAAAACTGTTTTTT,CASSPALGTGTLLGKLFF
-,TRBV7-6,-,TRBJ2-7,TGTGCCAGCAGCCCTCCCCCGATCGGATACGAGCAGTACTTC,CASSPPPIGYEQYF
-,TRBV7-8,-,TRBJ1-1,TGTGCCAGCAGCCCTGGGACGACTACTAGGGGAGCTTTCTTT,CASSPGTTTRGAFF
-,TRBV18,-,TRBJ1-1,TGTGCCAGCTCACCACTGACCGGAAACACTGAAGCTTTCTTT,CASSPLTGNTEAFF
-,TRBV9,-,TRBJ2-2,TGTGCCAGCAGCCCGACGCCCGAGAACACCGGGGAGCTGTTTTTT,CASSPTPENTGELFF
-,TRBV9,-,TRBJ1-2,TGTGCCAGCACCCACCCCCAGGGACGGGATGGCTACACCTTC,CASTHPQGRDGYTF
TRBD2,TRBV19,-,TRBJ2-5,TGTGCCAGTAGTCCGTGGACTAGCGGGAGAATCGGACAGACCCAGTACTTC,CASSPWTSGRIGQTQYF
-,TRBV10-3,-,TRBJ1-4,TGTGCCATCAGTGAGGCGGGGGCGAATGAAAAACTGTTTTTT,CAISEAGANEKLFF
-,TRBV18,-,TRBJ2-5,TGTGCCAGCTCACCCCTGTACCGGGAGACCCAGTACTTC,CASSPLYRETQYF
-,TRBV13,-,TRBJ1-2,TGTGCCAGCAGCTCCGGGGGCCGCTCCTATGGCTACACCTTC,CASSSGGRSYGYTF
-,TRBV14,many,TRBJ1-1,TGTGCCAGCAACCAGGGGAACACTGAAGCTTTCTTT,CASNQGNTEAFF
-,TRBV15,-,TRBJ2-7,TGTGCCACCAGCAGAGATTTGGCTAGAGCCTACGAGCAGTACTTC,CATSRDLARAYEQYF
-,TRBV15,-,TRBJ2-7,TGTGCCACCTTGTTTCAGGGTACATCCTACGAGCAGTACTTC,CATLFQGTSYEQYF
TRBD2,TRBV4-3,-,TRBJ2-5,TGCGCCAGCAGCCAAGGACTAGCGGGAGTTGGGAATCAAGAGACCCAGTACTTC,CASSQGLAGVGNQETQYF
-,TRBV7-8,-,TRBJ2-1,TGTGCCAGCAGCTCTTCTCAAAACCTTCTCAGGACATCCTCCTACAATGAGCAGTTCTTC,CASSSSQNLLRTSSYNEQFF
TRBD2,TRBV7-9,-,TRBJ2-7,TGTGCCAGCAGCTTAGTCGGGGGGGGAAACTACGAGCAGTACTTC,CASSLVGGGNYEQYF
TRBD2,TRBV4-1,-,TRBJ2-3,TGCGCCAGCAGCCAAAGTCTTCTAGCGGGGGGTTCCCCGGAAGATACGCAGTATTTT,CASSQSLLAGGSPEDTQYF
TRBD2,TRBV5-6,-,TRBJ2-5,TGTGCCAGCAGACAGCGGGGGGTGGCGGAGACCCAGTACTTC,CASRQRGVAETQYF
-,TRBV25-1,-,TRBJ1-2,TGTGCCAGCAGCGCAGGCGGCAGCTATGGCTACACCTTC,CASSAGGSYGYTF
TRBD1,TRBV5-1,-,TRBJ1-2,TGCGCCAGCAGCTTGGAGCCCGGCAGGGGGAGCGATGGCTACACCTTC,CASSLEPGRGSDGYTF
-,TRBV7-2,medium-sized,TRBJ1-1,TGTGCCAGCAGCCTCCGACAGGCGAACACTGAAGCTTTCTTT,CASSLRQANTEAFF
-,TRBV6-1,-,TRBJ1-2,TGTGCCAGCAGTGAAGATTCTGGCAGGGGATATGGCTACACCTTC,CASSEDSGRGYGYTF
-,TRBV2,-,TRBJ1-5,TGTGCCAGCAGTGAAGGTGGGATTCAGCCCCAGCATTTT,CASSEGGIQPQHF
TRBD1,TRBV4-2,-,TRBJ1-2,TGTGCCAGCAGCCAGGGCCGGGACAGGGGCCCGGGTAACTATGGCTACACCTTC,CASSQGRDRGPGNYGYTF
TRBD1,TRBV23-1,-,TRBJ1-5,TGCGCCAGCAGCCCACGGACAGGGAGACGCAATCAGCCCCAGCATTTT,CASSPRTGRRNQPQHF
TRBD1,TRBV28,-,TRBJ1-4,TGTGCCAGCAGTAGGGACAGTTCAACTAATGAAAAACTGTTTTTT,CASSRDSSTNEKLFF
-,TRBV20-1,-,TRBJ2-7,TGCAGTGCTAGTAGTGGTTACGAGCAGTACTTC,CSASSGYEQYF
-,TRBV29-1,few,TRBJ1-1,TGCAGCGTTGAAGGTGGGACCCTGAACACTGAAGCTTTCTTT,CSVEGGTLNTEAFF
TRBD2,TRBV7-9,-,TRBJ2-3,TGTGCCAGCAGCCCGGGACTAGCGGGGAGCACAGATACGCAGTATTTT,CASSPGLAGSTDTQYF
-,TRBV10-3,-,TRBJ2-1,TGTGCCATCAGTGAGCCCGACAGGAATGAGCAGTTCTTC,CAISEPDRNEQFF
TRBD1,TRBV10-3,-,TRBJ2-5,TGTGCCACATACGACAGGGATAAAGAGACCCAGTACTTC,CATYDRDKETQYF
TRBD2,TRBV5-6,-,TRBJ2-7,TGTGCCAGCAGCTTGGTAGCGGGGGGATCCTACGAGCAGTACTTC,CASSLVAGGSYEQYF
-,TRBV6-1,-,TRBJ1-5,TGTGCCAGCAGTGAGGGACCCGGAGGGATTTACAGCAATCAGCCCCAGCATTTT,CASSEGPGGIYSNQPQHF
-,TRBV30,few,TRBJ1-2,TGTGCCTCCCAGAGGCAGGTAGACGGCTACACCTTC,CASQRQVDGYTF
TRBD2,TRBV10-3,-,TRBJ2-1,TGTGCCATCAGTGGACTAGCGGGAGAAGGTGAGCAGTTCTTC,CAISGLAGEGEQFF
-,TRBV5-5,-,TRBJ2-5,TGTGCCAGCAGCTTGTATCTCACAGGGCTTCAAGAGACCCAGTACTTC,CASSLYLTGLQETQYF
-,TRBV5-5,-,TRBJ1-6,TGTGCCAGCAGCTTGGAAGGGACCGATAATTCACCCCTCCACTTT,CASSLEGTDNSPLHF
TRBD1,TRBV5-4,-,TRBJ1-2,TGTGCCAGCAGCGGACAGGGGGTTCCTGGCTACACCTTC,CASSGQGVPGYTF
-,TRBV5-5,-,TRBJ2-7,TGTGCCAGCAGCCCCGAACCGGCAGCCTACGAGCAGTACTTC,CASSPEPAAYEQYF
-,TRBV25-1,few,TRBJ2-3,TGTGCCAGCAGAACAAGCACAGATACGCAGTATTTT,CASRTSTDTQYF
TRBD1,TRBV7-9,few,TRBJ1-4,TGTGCCAGCAGCTCGGGACAGCCTAATGAAAAACTGTTTTTT,CASSSGQPNEKLFF
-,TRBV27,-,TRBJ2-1,TGTGCCAGCAGTTTCCTCCCTAGAGGTTACAATGAGCAGTTCTTC,CASSFLPRGYNEQFF
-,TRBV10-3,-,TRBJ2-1,TGTGCCATCAGTGATTTTCTCAGGGAGTCCTACAATGAGCAGTTCTTC,CAISDFLRESYNEQFF
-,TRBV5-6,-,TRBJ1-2,TGTGCCAGCAGCCAAGACAGGAACTATGGCTACACCTTC,CASSQDRNYGYTF
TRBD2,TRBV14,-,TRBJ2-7,TGTGCCAGCAGCCCCTTAGCGGGACAACCATACGGGGAGCAGTACTTC,CASSPLAGQPYGEQYF